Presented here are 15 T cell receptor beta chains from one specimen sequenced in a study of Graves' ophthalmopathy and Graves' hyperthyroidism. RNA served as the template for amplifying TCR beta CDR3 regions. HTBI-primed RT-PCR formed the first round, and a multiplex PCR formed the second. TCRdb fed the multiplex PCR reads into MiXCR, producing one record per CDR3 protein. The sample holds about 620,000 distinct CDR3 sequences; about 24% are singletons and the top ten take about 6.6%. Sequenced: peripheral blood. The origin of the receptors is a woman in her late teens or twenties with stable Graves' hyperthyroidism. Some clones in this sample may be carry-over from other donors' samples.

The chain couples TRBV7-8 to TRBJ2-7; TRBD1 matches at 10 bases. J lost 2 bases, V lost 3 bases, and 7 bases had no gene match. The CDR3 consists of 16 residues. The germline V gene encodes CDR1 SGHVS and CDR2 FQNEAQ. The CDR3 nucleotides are TGTGCCAGCAGCTTCCCGTCGGGACAGGGGACCTACGAGCAGTACTTC. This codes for CASSFPSGQGTYEQYF.

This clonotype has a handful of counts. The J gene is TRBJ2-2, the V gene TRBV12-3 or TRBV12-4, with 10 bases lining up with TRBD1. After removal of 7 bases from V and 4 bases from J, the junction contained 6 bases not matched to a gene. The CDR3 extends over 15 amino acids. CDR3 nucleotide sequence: TGTGCCAGCACCCGACAGGGGGCGAGCACCGGGGAGCTGTTTTTT. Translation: CASTRQGASTGELFF.

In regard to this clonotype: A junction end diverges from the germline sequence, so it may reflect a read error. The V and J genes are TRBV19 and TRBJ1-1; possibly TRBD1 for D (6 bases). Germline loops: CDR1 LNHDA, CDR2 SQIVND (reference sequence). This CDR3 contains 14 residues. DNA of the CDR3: TGTGCCAGTAAATCCCTTCAGGGGACCAGTGAAGCTTGCTTT. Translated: CASKSLQGTSEACF.

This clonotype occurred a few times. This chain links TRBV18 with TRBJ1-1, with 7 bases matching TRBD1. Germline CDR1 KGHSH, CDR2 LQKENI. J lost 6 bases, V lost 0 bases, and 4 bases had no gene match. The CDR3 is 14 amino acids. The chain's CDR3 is CASSPPDREAEAFF. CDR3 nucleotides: TGTGCCAGCTCACCACCTGACAGGGAGGCTGAAGCTTTCTTT.

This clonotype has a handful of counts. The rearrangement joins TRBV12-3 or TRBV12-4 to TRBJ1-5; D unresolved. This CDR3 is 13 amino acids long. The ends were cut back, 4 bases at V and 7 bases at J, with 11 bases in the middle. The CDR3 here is CASSSREVQPQHF. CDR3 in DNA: TGTGCCAGCAGTTCCCGAGAAGTCCAGCCCCAGCATTTT.

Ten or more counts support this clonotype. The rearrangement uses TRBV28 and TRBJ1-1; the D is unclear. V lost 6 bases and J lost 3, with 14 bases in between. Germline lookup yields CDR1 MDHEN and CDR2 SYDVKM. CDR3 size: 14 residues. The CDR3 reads CASSSRPEYTEAFF. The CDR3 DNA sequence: TGTGCCAGCAGCTCGCGCCCCGAGTACACTGAAGCTTTCTTT.

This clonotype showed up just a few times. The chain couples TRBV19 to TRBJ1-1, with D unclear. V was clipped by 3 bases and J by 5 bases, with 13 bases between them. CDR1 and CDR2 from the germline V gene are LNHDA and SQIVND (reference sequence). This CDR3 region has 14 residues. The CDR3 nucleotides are TGTGCCAGTAGTATGCGGGCAGTTTGGACTGAAGCTTTCTTT. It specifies CASSMRAVWTEAFF.

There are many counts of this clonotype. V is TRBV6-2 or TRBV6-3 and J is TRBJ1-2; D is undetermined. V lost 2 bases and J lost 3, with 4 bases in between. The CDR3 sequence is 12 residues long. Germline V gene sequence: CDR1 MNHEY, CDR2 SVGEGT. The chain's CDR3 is CASSYADYGYTF. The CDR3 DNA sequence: TGTGCCAGCAGTTACGCGGACTATGGCTACACCTTC.

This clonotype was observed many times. CDR3 residues: CSVETGSRTSGRVVYEQYF. CDR3 DNA: TGCAGTGTCGAGACAGGATCAAGGACTAGCGGGAGGGTCGTCTACGAGCAGTACTTC. V usage is TRBV20-1 and J usage is TRBJ2-7; 15 nucleotides line up with TRBD2. This CDR3 spans 19 amino acids. Germline lookup yields CDR1 DFQATT and CDR2 SNEGSKA (reference sequence). J was trimmed by 3 bases and V by 7 bases; bases with no gene match: 19.

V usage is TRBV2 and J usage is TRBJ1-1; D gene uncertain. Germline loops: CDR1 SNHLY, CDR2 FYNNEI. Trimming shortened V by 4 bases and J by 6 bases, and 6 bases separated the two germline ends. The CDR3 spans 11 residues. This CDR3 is CASSAEPEAFF. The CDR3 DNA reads TGTGCCAGCAGTGCGGAGCCTGAAGCTTTCTTT.

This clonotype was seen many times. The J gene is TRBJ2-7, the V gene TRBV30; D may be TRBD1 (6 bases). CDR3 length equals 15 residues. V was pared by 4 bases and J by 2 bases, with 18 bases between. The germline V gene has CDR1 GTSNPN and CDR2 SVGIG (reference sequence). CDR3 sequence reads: CAWTGPGRGPYEQYF. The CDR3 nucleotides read TGTGCCTGGACTGGGCCAGGCAGGGGACCCTACGAGCAGTACTTC.

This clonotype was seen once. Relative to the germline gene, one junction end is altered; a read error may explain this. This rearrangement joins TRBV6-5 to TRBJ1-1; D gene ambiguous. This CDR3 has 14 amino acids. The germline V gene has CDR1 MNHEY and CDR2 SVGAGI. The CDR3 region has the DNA TGTGCCAGCAGTTACTCTGGTCAGAACACTGAAGCTTGCTTT. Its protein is CASSYSGQNTEACF.

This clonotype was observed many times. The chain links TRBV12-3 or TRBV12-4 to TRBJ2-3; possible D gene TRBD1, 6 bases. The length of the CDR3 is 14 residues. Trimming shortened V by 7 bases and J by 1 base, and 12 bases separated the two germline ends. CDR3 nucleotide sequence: TGTGCCAGCACCGTGGGGGCGCGCACAGATACGCAGTATTTT. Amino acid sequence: CASTVGARTDTQYF.

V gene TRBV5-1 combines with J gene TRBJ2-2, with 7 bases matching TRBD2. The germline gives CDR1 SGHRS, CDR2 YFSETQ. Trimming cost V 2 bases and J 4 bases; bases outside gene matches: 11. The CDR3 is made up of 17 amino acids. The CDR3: CASSLRPAGEGTGELFF. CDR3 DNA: TGCGCCAGCAGCTTAAGGCCGGCCGGGGAGGGCACCGGGGAGCTGTTTTTT.

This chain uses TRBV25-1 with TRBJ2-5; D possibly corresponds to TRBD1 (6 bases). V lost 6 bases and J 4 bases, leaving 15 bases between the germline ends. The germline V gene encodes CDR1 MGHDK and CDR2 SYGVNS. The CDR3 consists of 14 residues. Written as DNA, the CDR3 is TGTGCCAGCAGCCAACGACAGGCCAGAGAGACCCAGTACTTC. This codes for CASSQRQARETQYF. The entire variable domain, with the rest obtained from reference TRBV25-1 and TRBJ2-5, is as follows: EADIYQTPRYLVIGTGKKITLECSQTMGHDKMYWYQQDPGMELHLIHYSYGVNSTEKGDLSSESTVSRIRTEHFPLTLESARPSHTSQYLCASSQRQARETQYFGPGTRLLVL.